These 13 T cell receptor beta chains were all obtained from the same sample, sequenced in a study of molecular identifiers for immune sequencing clone quantification. TCRdb re-called the PCR reads through MiXCR, storing one row per CDR3 protein. The table includes around 460,000 distinct CDR3 sequences, 20% to 25% detected once. Material: naive CD8+ T cells from blood, with Jurkat cell RNA spiked in. Documented subset: FACS-sorted CD8+CD4-CCR7+CD45RA+ naive T cells. Every receptor here comes from a human donor in good health. Some libraries in this study had Jurkat cell RNA spiked in.

Ten or more counts support this clonotype. This sequence joins TRBV6-2 or TRBV6-3 and TRBJ1-5; a possible D gene is TRBD1 (6 bases). The CDR3 length is 16 residues. V lost 2 bases, J lost 3 bases, and 14 bases lay in between. CDR1 and CDR2 (germline): MNHEY, SVGEGT. CDR3 region: CASSYLAGANNQPQHF. CDR3 nucleotides: TGTGCCAGCAGTTACCTTGCGGGGGCTAACAATCAGCCCCAGCATTTT.

This clonotype was counted many times. V and J are TRBV2 and TRBJ2-1; 8 positions match TRBD2. Germline V gene sequence: CDR1 SNHLY, CDR2 FYNNEI. J was trimmed by 6 bases and V by 6 bases; bases with no gene match: 7. The length of the CDR3 is 14 residues. The CDR3 region is CASRPSGGFNEQFF. DNA of the CDR3: TGTGCCAGCAGGCCCAGCGGGGGTTTCAATGAGCAGTTCTTC.

The genes are TRBV5-5 and TRBJ2-7; perhaps TRBD1 as D (5 bases). V dropped 0 bases and J dropped 2 bases, with 12 bases sitting between them. The CDR3 runs 15 residues. Germline CDR1 SGHKS, CDR2 YYEKEE (reference sequence). The CDR3 sequence is CASSLAREPTYEQYF. CDR3 bases: TGTGCCAGCAGCTTGGCCAGGGAACCAACCTACGAGCAGTACTTC. The variable domain in full, with the rest retrieved from reference TRBV5-5 and TRBJ2-7, is DAGVTQSPTHLIKTRGQQVTLRCSPISGHKSVSWYQQVLGQGPQFIFQYYEKEERGRGNFPDRFSARQFPNYSSELNVNALLLGDSALYLCASSLAREPTYEQYFGPGTRLTVT.

The chain combines TRBV20-1 with TRBJ2-4; D might be TRBD1 (5 bases). Germline values: CDR1 DFQATT, CDR2 SNEGSKA (reference sequence). V was shortened by 0 bases and J by 1 base, with 10 bases between the two germline ends. CDR3 length: 15 amino acids. The CDR3 DNA follows: TGCAGTGCTAGAGATGGGAACAGGGCCAAAAACATTCAGTACTTC. Protein sequence: CSARDGNRAKNIQYF.

In regard to this clonotype: At one of its ends the junction is not consistent with the germline gene, which may arise from a read error. The rearrangement uses TRBV6-2 or TRBV6-3 and TRBJ2-5, with 7 positions matching TRBD1. The CDR3 extends over 17 amino acids. Per germline, CDR1 MNHEY and CDR2 SVGEGT. In DNA, the CDR3 is TGTGCCAGCAGTGACTCGACAGGGTTGAGGGGGCAAGAGACCCAGTACTTC. Protein sequence: CASSDSTGLRGQETQYF.

This clonotype appeared a few times. The chain recombines TRBV20-1 with TRBJ2-7; the match to TRBD2 covers 10 bases. This CDR3 is 15 amino acids long. Germline V gene data show CDR1 as DFQATT and CDR2 as SNEGSKA (reference sequence). Trimming cost V 6 bases and J 3 bases; bases outside gene matches: 11. The CDR3 reads CSAPSLAGVSYEQYF. Here the CDR3 DNA reads TGCAGTGCCCCGAGCCTAGCGGGGGTTAGCTACGAGCAGTACTTC.

This clonotype was counted many times. The gene calls are TRBV4-3 and TRBJ1-1; the D is unclear. The CDR3 runs 16 residues. Trimming pared 0 bases from V and 6 bases from J, leaving 17 bases between. Looked up from germline, CDR1 is LGHNA and CDR2 is YSLEER. The CDR3 DNA sequence: TGCGCCAGCAGCCAAGATCTTGAACCAGGTTACGCTGAAGCTTTCTTT. It yields the protein CASSQDLEPGYAEAFF.

This clonotype came up a few times. The chain joins TRBV20-1 to TRBJ1-5, with 7 bases fitting TRBD1. The CDR3 sequence is 14 residues long. Trimming at V came to 5 bases and at J to 0 bases, leaving 4 bases not matched to a gene. Germline V gene lookup returns CDR1 DFQATT and CDR2 SNEGSKA (reference sequence). CDR3 sequence reads: CSASDRDSNQPQHF. The CDR3 DNA reads TGCAGTGCTTCAGACAGGGATAGCAATCAGCCCCAGCATTTT.

Comments on this clonotype: The CDR3 end shows no conserved phenylalanine or tryptophan, and so a read error is likely. The rearrangement links TRBV20-1 to TRBJ2-1; 13 positions match TRBD2. Germline loops: CDR1 DFQATT, CDR2 SNEGSKA (reference sequence). The V gene end was trimmed by 7 bases and the J gene end by 8 bases; junction bases not matched to a gene: 23. The CDR3 extends over 19 amino acids. Here the CDR3 DNA reads TGCAGTGGAAGCGAGGAGGTGGGGACTAGCGGGGAAACTGGGGATGAGCAGTTCCTC. This translates into CSGSEEVGTSGETGDEQFL.

This clonotype was seen a single time. The chain has TRBV27 and TRBJ2-5; 7 bases map to TRBD2. The length of the CDR3 is 15 residues. CDR1 and CDR2 from the germline V gene are MNHEY and SMNVEV (reference sequence). The V segment lost 3 bases and the J segment 4 bases; nucleotides outside the gene matches: 8. Written as DNA, the CDR3 is TGTGCCAGCAGTTTGGGTCTAACGGGAGGAGAGACCCAGTACTTC. Its protein is CASSLGLTGGETQYF.

The chain joins TRBV16 to TRBJ2-3; D gene unclear. The CDR3 consists of 15 residues. Germline V lookup: CDR1 KGHSY, CDR2 FQNENV. V was cut by 5 bases and J by 0 bases, with 12 bases left in between. DNA of the CDR3: TGTGCCAGCAGCAACACATTATCTAGCACAGATACGCAGTATTTT. This codes for CASSNTLSSTDTQYF.

To note about this clonotype: A much larger clonotype is one base distant, so this may be a read error. This rearrangement joins TRBV2 to TRBJ2-7; 10 bases fit TRBD2. The CDR3 consists of 14 residues. Looked up from germline, CDR1 is SNHLY and CDR2 is FYNNEI. The CDR3 sequence is CASGTSGESCEQYF. CDR3 bases: TGTGCCAGCGGTACTAGCGGGGAATCCTGCGAGCAGTACTTC.

This clonotype was counted at least ten times. The J gene is TRBJ2-3, the V gene TRBV10-3; D ambiguous. The CDR3 consists of 14 residues. CDR1 is ENHRY and CDR2 is SYGVKD in the germline V gene. V was trimmed by 2 bases and J by 3 bases, leaving 9 bases between them. The CDR3 reads CAISEIRMTDTQYF. The CDR3 nucleotides read TGTGCCATCAGTGAGATCCGGATGACAGATACGCAGTATTTT.